This T cell receptor (beta chain) was identified during a study of cytomegalovirus exposure and HLA in healthy donors. This CDR3 is 18 amino acids long. Germline CDR1 ENHRY, CDR2 SYGVKD. V was pared by 0 bases and J by 5 bases, with 12 bases of the junction left unmatched. PCR employed 60 Vbeta and 13 Jbeta primers. Data came from immunoSEQ multiplex PCR; TCRdb stores just in-frame clones and leaves some out. The repertoire table contains over 55,000 clones. The rearrangement joins TRBV10-3 to TRBJ2-3, with 9 positions matching TRBD2. Sample: PBMCs. The receptor's source is a boy between 10 and 17 years old in good health and CMV-seronegative. CDR3 sequence: CAISESGVAGDDLDTQYF. CDR3 sequence (DNA): TGTGCCATCAGTGAGTCGGGCGTAGCGGGAGATGATTTAGATACGCAGTATTTT.